Listed below are T cell receptor beta chains from one sample, sequenced in a study of shared clonotypes between healthy human individuals. Only in-frame clones appear in the TCRdb table, and some are missing; sequencing was by immunoSEQ multiplex PCR. The repertoire holds millions of clones, about 94% seen once, with approximately 1.2% in the top ten. The sequenced sample was naive CD8+ T cells sorted from blood. These receptors were obtained from a young man in good health. The CDR3 runs from the conserved cysteine through the conserved F or W. The order of the fields is D gene, clone size, J gene, V gene, CDR3 DNA, CDR3 protein. A D gene is named only where the DNA matches it firmly. Only some rows state a clone size, as once, few, many or a class for expanded clones.

D: TRBD2; size: .; J: TRBJ2-2; V: TRBV5-6; DNA: TGTGCCAGCAGCCTAAGACTAGCGAACGGGGAGCTGTTTTTT; CDR3: CASSLRLANGELFF
D: .; size: .; J: TRBJ2-7; V: TRBV4-1; DNA: TGCGCCAGCAGCCAGGGTAGGGACCCATCCTACGAGCAGTACTTC; CDR3: CASSQGRDPSYEQYF
D: .; size: .; J: TRBJ1-1; V: TRBV28; DNA: TGTGCCAGCAGCTTTAGGGTGAACACTGAAGCTTTCTTT; CDR3: CASSFRVNTEAFF
D: TRBD1; size: .; J: TRBJ2-1; V: TRBV5-1; DNA: TGCGCCAGCAGCTTGTCCCAGGGGGCCTACAATGAGCAGTTCTTC; CDR3: CASSLSQGAYNEQFF
D: .; size: .; J: TRBJ2-5; V: TRBV7-8; DNA: TGTGCCAGCAGCCTCCTCCGGGGGGCCGGGGAGACCCAGTACTTC; CDR3: CASSLLRGAGETQYF
D: TRBD2; size: .; J: TRBJ2-1; V: TRBV6-6; DNA: TGTGCCAGCAGTTACGAAGCGGGGTTGGTTGAGCAGTTCTTC; CDR3: CASSYEAGLVEQFF
D: .; size: .; J: TRBJ2-7; V: TRBV7-6; DNA: TGTGCCAGCAGCTCCCTAGGGGGGCGGCACGACGAGCAGTACTTC; CDR3: CASSSLGGRHDEQYF
D: TRBD2; size: .; J: TRBJ2-1; V: TRBV27; DNA: TGTGCCAGCAGTTCGACTAGCGGGGCTTACAATGAGCAGTTCTTC; CDR3: CASSSTSGAYNEQFF
D: .; size: .; J: TRBJ2-3; V: TRBV27; DNA: TGTGCCAGCAGTTTATCGAGGGATACGCAGTATTTT; CDR3: CASSLSRDTQYF
D: .; size: .; J: TRBJ1-1; V: TRBV6-5; DNA: TGTGCCAGCAGTTACCGCGCAGGCGGCACTGAAGCTTTCTTT; CDR3: CASSYRAGGTEAFF
D: TRBD1; size: .; J: TRBJ1-1; V: TRBV2; DNA: TGTGCCAGCAGCGAGACAGGGGGCGGCACTGAAGCTTTCTTT; CDR3: CASSETGGGTEAFF
D: TRBD2; size: .; J: TRBJ2-1; V: TRBV7-6; DNA: TGTGCCAGCAGCTTAGTAGCTAGCGGGAGGAACTCCTACAATGAGCAGTTCTTC; CDR3: CASSLVASGRNSYNEQFF
D: .; size: .; J: TRBJ2-3; V: TRBV11-2; DNA: TGTGCCAGCAGTTTAGGGGCTAGCACAGATACGCAGTATTTT; CDR3: CASSLGASTDTQYF
D: .; size: .; J: TRBJ2-2; V: TRBV5-1; DNA: TGCGCCAGCAGCTTGGTTGGGGACCCCACCGGGGAGCTGTTTTTT; CDR3: CASSLVGDPTGELFF
D: .; size: .; J: TRBJ1-1; V: TRBV5-1; DNA: TGCGCCAGCAGCTTCAGGGCAATGAACACTGAAGCTTTCTTT; CDR3: CASSFRAMNTEAFF
D: .; size: .; J: TRBJ2-5; V: TRBV4-1; DNA: TGCGCCAGCAGCCAAGAAGGCAGGGATCAGACCCAGTACTTC; CDR3: CASSQEGRDQTQYF
D: .; size: .; J: TRBJ2-1; V: TRBV9; DNA: TGTGCCAGCAGCGGTGAGGGTGAGCTCTACAATGAGCAGTTCTTC; CDR3: CASSGEGELYNEQFF
D: .; size: .; J: TRBJ1-2; V: TRBV7-9; DNA: TGTGCCAGCAGCTTAGCGCTGGGGGAAGGCTACACCTTC; CDR3: CASSLALGEGYTF
D: .; size: .; J: TRBJ1-2; V: TRBV7-9; DNA: TGTGCCAGCAGCCCAGACGCCGGGATCTATGGCTACACCTTC; CDR3: CASSPDAGIYGYTF
D: TRBD2; size: once; J: TRBJ2-5; V: TRBV5-6; DNA: TGTGCCAGCAGCTTGGTGCTAGCGGGAGGGCCCGGGGAGACCCAGTACTTC; CDR3: CASSLVLAGGPGETQYF
D: TRBD1; size: .; J: TRBJ1-2; V: TRBV2; DNA: TGTGCCAGCAGTGAAGGGGGACAGGGTCCAGGCTACACCTTC; CDR3: CASSEGGQGPGYTF
D: TRBD2; size: .; J: TRBJ2-5; V: TRBV10-3; DNA: TGTGCCATCAGTGTCGATCTAGCGGGAGAGAAGCCGTATGAGACCCAGTACTTC; CDR3: CAISVDLAGEKPYETQYF
D: .; size: once; J: TRBJ2-3; V: TRBV30; DNA: TGTGCCTGGACGGGTCTCACAGTTTCGCAGTATTTT; CDR3: CAWTGLTVSQYF
D: TRBD1; size: .; J: TRBJ2-2; V: TRBV5-1; DNA: TGCGCCACCCGGACAGGAGGGAACACCGGGGAGCTGTTTTTT; CDR3: CATRTGGNTGELFF
D: .; size: .; J: TRBJ2-7; V: TRBV11-2; DNA: TGTGCCAGCAGCCTTACAGAGTCCTACGAGCAGTACTTC; CDR3: CASSLTESYEQYF
D: TRBD1; size: .; J: TRBJ1-5; V: TRBV7-2; DNA: TGTGCCAGCAGCCAACAGGGGGATCAGCCCCAGCATTTT; CDR3: CASSQQGDQPQHF
D: .; size: .; J: TRBJ2-3; V: TRBV7-3; DNA: TGTGCCAGCAGCTTATCTGGGACAAGCACAGATACGCAGTATTTT; CDR3: CASSLSGTSTDTQYF
D: .; size: .; J: TRBJ2-1; V: TRBV11-2; DNA: TGTGCCAGCAGCGAGGGGTACAATGAGCAGTTCTTC; CDR3: CASSEGYNEQFF
D: TRBD1; size: once; J: TRBJ2-5; V: TRBV5-1; DNA: TGCGCCAGCAGCGGGGGACAGGGAGAGACCCAGTACTTC; CDR3: CASSGGQGETQYF
D: .; size: .; J: TRBJ2-1; V: TRBV7-9; DNA: TGTGCCAGCAGCTCCCCGCTACCAAGCTCCTACAATGAGCAGTTCTTC; CDR3: CASSSPLPSSYNEQFF